What follows are 8 T cell receptor beta chains derived from one specimen sequenced in a study of cytomegalovirus exposure and HLA in healthy donors (dated by TCRdb to 2017 to 2019). The receptor library was made with the immunoSEQ multiplex PCR assay. For the multiplex PCR, a mixture combining 60 forward primers for TCR Vbeta segments and 13 reverse primers for TCR Jbeta segments was used. What TCRdb holds here is the immuneACCESS table cut down to in-frame rearrangements. Part of the clones is not present; checked against another copy, under half of the missing clones reflect an unresolved V gene, and the others are unexplained. Counted in this sample were some 180,000 clones; 75% to 80% of them appeared once. Jointly, the top ten make up less than 15% of the sample. The source material was PBMCs. These receptors came from a woman in her 30s in good health and CMV-seropositive.

The DNA of the CDR3 is TGTGCCAGCAGTGAAGCGCAGGGCATGAACACTGAAGCTTTCTTT. It yields the protein CASSEAQGMNTEAFF. V and J are TRBV6-1 and TRBJ1-1; D perhaps matches TRBD1 (5 bases). The CDR3 totals 15 residues. From germline, CDR1 is MNHNS and CDR2 SASEGT. Trimming took off 0 bases at V and 0 bases at J, with 8 bases between the two ends.

The rearrangement joins TRBV6-6 to TRBJ1-2; maybe TRBD1 (6 bases). The germline V gene encodes CDR1 MNHNY and CDR2 SVGAGI (reference sequence). The CDR3 is 16 residues long. Trimming left V 2 bases short and J 6 bases short, with 19 bases between. Here the CDR3 DNA reads TGTGCCAGCAGTTACCACAGACGCAGGGGCGACAATGGCTACACCTTC. Translation: CASSYHRRRGDNGYTF.

The chain links TRBV7-8 to TRBJ2-3; tentative D call: TRBD2 (5 bases). This CDR3 contains 15 residues. Germline-derived CDR1 and CDR2 are SGHVS and FQNEAQ. Trimming removed 1 base from V and 0 bases from J, with 8 bases in between. CDR3 amino acids: CASSLEWRSTDTQYF. The CDR3 DNA reads TGTGCCAGCAGCTTAGAATGGAGGAGCACAGATACGCAGTATTTT.

A word on this clone: The junction departs from the called germline gene at one end, perhaps through a read error. The gene calls are TRBV5-1 and TRBJ1-6; 7 positions agree with TRBD1. CDR1 and CDR2 from the germline V gene are SGHRS and YFSETQ. CDR3 size: 15 residues. CDR3 sequence: CTSSFGQEGDSPLHF. The CDR3 coding sequence is TGCACCAGCAGCTTTGGACAGGAAGGCGATTCACCCCTCCACTTT.

The CDR3 nucleotides are TGTGCCAGCAGTTTACAAGTTCGGGATACGCAGTATTTT. It encodes CASSLQVRDTQYF. This rearrangement joins TRBV28 to TRBJ2-3; D is ambiguous. This CDR3 is 13 amino acids long. Trimming shortened V by 2 bases and J by 6 bases, and 9 bases separated the two germline ends. Germline assignment: CDR1 MDHEN and CDR2 SYDVKM.

The chain links TRBV10-3 to TRBJ1-5; the D is unclear. The CDR3 loop spans 13 amino acids. V was clipped by 0 bases and J by 5 bases, with 5 bases between them. The germline gives CDR1 ENHRY, CDR2 SYGVKD. CDR3 protein: CAISESSDQPQHF. The CDR3 DNA is TGTGCCATCAGTGAGTCGTCAGATCAGCCCCAGCATTTT.

This clone occurred a few times. The V gene is TRBV14, the J gene TRBJ1-4; D is undetermined. V was shortened by 4 bases and J by 8 bases, with 11 bases between the two germline ends. Germline CDR1 is SGHDN and CDR2 is FVKESK. The CDR3 runs to 13 residues. The CDR3 DNA sequence: TGTGCCAGCAGCCTTATGGGCAGGGAAAAACTGTTTTTT. It encodes CASSLMGREKLFF.

The V and J genes are TRBV4-1 and TRBJ2-1, with 7 bases aligning to TRBD2. This CDR3 has 17 residues. The germline V gene encodes CDR1 MGHRA and CDR2 YSYEKL. Germline trimming cut 2 bases from V and 6 bases from J; bases unmatched to any gene: 13. The CDR3 sequence is CASSQSSGRARFNEQFF. In nucleotides, the CDR3 is TGCGCCAGCAGCCAAAGTAGTGGGAGGGCCCGATTCAATGAGCAGTTCTTC.